These T cell receptor beta chains were read from a single sample in a study of T cell repertoires in cytomegalovirus infection. TCRdb called the reads again in MiXCR, with one record for every CDR3 protein. This table holds under 850,000 distinct CDR3 sequences, 30% to 35% found once. No antigen is known for these receptors. The material was cultured PBMCs, obtained from culture after CMV antigen stimulation. The source is a human donor in good health (CMV status not recorded). Some clones in this sample may be carry-over from other donors' samples. Both conserved end residues are part of each CDR3. A D gene is named only where the DNA matches it firmly. Size is stated for part of the rows, as once, few or many counts, or as a class when the clone is expanded.

J,size,V,D,CDR3,DNA
TRBJ1-5,NA,TRBV19,NA,CASSMRLNLPTGLLNQPQHF,TGTGCCAGTAGTATGCGCCTGAACCTCCCAACGGGGCTTCTAAATCAGCCCCAGCATTTT
TRBJ2-1,few,TRBV6-1,TRBD2,CASGGDSNEQFF,TGTGCCAGCGGGGGGGATAGCAATGAGCAGTTCTTC
TRBJ2-3,many,TRBV7-2,TRBD2,CASSLAPSGGINTQYF,TGTGCCAGCAGCTTAGCCCCTAGCGGGGGGATAAATACGCAGTATTTT
TRBJ2-1,few,TRBV6-2/TRBV6-3,TRBD1,CASRNRQGYEQFF,TGTGCCAGCAGAAACCGACAGGGGTATGAGCAGTTCTTC
TRBJ2-3,NA,TRBV5-1,NA,CASSLVGAGGDTQYF,TGCGCCAGCAGCTTGGTGGGGGCCGGTGGAGATACGCAGTATTTT
TRBJ2-7,NA,TRBV20-1,NA,CSASRAPDSYEQYF,TGCAGTGCTTCTAGGGCCCCTGACTCCTACGAGCAGTACTTC
TRBJ1-4,many,TRBV2,TRBD1,CASSGRDRYEKLFF,TGTGCCAGCAGTGGCCGGGACAGATATGAAAAACTGTTTTTT
TRBJ2-1,NA,TRBV10-3,NA,CAISGGESSYNEQFF,TGTGCCATCAGCGGAGGGGAAAGCTCCTACAATGAGCAGTTCTTC
TRBJ2-3,NA,TRBV7-2,NA,CASSSETTRGGQYF,TGTGCCAGCAGCTCCGAGACGACTAGGGGTGGGCAGTATTTT
TRBJ1-5,NA,TRBV5-1,NA,CASAAGHRQTRNGNQPQHF,TGCGCCAGCGCGGCGGGGCACCGACAGACCCGAAATGGCAATCAGCCCCAGCATTTT
TRBJ1-4,NA,TRBV7-8,NA,CASSPRGQENEKLFF,TGTGCCAGCAGCCCCAGAGGGCAGGAAAACGAAAAACTGTTTTTT
TRBJ2-1,few,TRBV12-3/TRBV12-4,NA,CASSLGGSGYEQFF,TGTGCCAGCAGTTTAGGTGGGAGTGGGTATGAGCAGTTCTTC
TRBJ2-2,NA,TRBV19,NA,CASSISAYTGELFF,TGTGCCAGTAGTATAAGCGCCTACACCGGGGAGCTGTTTTTT
TRBJ2-5,many,TRBV7-2,TRBD2,CASSFLAGGPSTQYF,TGTGCCAGCAGCTTCCTAGCGGGGGGACCGTCAACCCAGTACTTC
TRBJ2-6,few,TRBV7-2,NA,CASSLVEVTGANVLTF,TGTGCCAGCAGCTTAGTCGAGGTGACTGGGGCCAACGTCCTGACTTTC
TRBJ1-1,NA,TRBV20-1,TRBD1,CSARGGVTGTETSVAFF,TGCAGTGCCAGGGGGGGAGTTACCGGGACAGAAACCTCGGTAGCTTTCTTT
TRBJ1-1,NA,TRBV11-2,NA,CASSRARGGRLNTEAFF,TGTGCCAGCAGCCGGGCAAGAGGGGGACGCTTGAACACTGAAGCTTTCTTT
TRBJ2-3,NA,TRBV2,NA,CASSDLGDTQYF,TGTGCCAGCAGTGATCTAGGGGATACGCAGTATTTT
TRBJ2-7,NA,TRBV6-2/TRBV6-3,NA,CASSYSITGHSYEQYF,TGTGCCAGCAGTTACTCGATAACGGGCCACTCCTACGAGCAGTACTTC
TRBJ2-7,NA,TRBV7-8,NA,CASSLRDLSYEQYF,TGTGCCAGCAGCCTACGGGACCTATCCTACGAGCAGTACTTC
TRBJ1-5,few,TRBV12-3/TRBV12-4,NA,CASRVDITPWSDNQPQHF,TGTGCCAGCAGGGTAGACATTACCCCCTGGTCTGACAATCAGCCCCAGCATTTT
TRBJ2-7,few,TRBV12-3/TRBV12-4,TRBD2,CASNRQGLAGGEQYF,TGTGCCAGCAATAGACAAGGACTAGCGGGAGGCGAGCAGTACTTC
TRBJ2-1,NA,TRBV10-3,NA,CAISEERVYNEQFF,TGTGCCATCAGTGAGGAGCGGGTATACAATGAGCAGTTCTTC